This TCR beta chain comes out of a study of blood T cell repertoires in COVID-19. CDR3 length equals 12 residues. Germline-derived CDR1 and CDR2 are SEHNR and FQNEAQ (reference sequence). The ends were cut back, 5 bases at V and 8 bases at J, with 9 bases in the middle. Generated by immunoSEQ multiplex PCR, the TCRdb table keeps only in-frame clones and is missing some. The table has over 150,000 clones, under 85% seen once; the top ten hold 3.7%. Specimen: peripheral blood. The chain joins TRBV7-9 to TRBJ1-4, with a weak D call TRBD1 (5 bases). The receptor comes from a woman older than 75 with acute or convalescent COVID-19. CDR3 DNA sequence: TGTGCCAGCAGCCCGCGACAGGAAAAACTGTTTTTT. Protein product: CASSPRQEKLFF.